This TCR beta chain was documented in a study of blood T cell repertoires in COVID-19. Study-level information: Some COVID-19 samples were acute and others convalescent; all came from the United States, Italy and Spain. The analysed material was cDNA or gDNA that came from T cells, B-cell-depleted T cells, or PBMCs.

Original data processing: Counts of nucleated cells, estimated from reference gene primer amplification, were obtained. Using immunoSEQ multiplex PCR, the repertoire was profiled, and TCRdb retains in-frame clones only, with some absent. The DNA gave D and trimming, while V, J and clone size come from that table. The table has some 220,000 clones, around 82% seen once; the top ten hold about 13%. This clone was observed a handful of times. Other DNA sequences of this sample code for an identical CDR3. The clonotype was recovered from a human donor in a cohort sampled during active COVID-19. Specimen: peripheral blood.

CDR3 amino acids: CASSPRTGPGELFF. CDR3 sequence (DNA): TGTGCCAGCAGCCCACGGACAGGGCCCGGGGAGCTGTTTTTT. V is TRBV9 and J is TRBJ2-2; 8 bases are a match to TRBD1. From germline, CDR1 is SGDLS and CDR2 YYNGEE. There are 14 residues in the CDR3. Trimming took 4 bases from V and 6 from J; bases not matched to a gene: 5.